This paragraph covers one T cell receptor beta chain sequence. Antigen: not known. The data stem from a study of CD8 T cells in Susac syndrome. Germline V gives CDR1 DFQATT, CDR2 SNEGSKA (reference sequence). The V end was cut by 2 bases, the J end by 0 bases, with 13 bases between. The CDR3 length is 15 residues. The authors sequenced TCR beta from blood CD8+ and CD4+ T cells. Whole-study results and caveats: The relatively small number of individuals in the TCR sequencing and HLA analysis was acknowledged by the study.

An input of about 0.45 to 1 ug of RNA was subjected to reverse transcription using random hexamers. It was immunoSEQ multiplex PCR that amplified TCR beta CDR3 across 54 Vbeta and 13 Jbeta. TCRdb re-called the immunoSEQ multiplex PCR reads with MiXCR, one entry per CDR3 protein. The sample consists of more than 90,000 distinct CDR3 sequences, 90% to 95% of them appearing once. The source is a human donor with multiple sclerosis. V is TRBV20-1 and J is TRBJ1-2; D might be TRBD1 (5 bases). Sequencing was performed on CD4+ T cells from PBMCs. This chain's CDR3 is CSARWTWGSNYGYTF. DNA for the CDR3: TGCAGTGCTAGATGGACGTGGGGGTCTAACTATGGCTACACCTTC.